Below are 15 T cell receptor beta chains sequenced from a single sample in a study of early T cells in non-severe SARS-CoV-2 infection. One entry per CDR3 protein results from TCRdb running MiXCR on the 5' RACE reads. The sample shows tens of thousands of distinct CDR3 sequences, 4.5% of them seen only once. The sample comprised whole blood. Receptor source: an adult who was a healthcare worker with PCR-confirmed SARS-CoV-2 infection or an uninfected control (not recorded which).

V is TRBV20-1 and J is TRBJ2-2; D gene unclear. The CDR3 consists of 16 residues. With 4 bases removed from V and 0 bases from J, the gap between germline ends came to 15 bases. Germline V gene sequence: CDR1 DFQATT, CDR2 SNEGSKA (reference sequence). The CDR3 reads CSANLLGKTNTGELFF. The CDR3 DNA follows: TGCAGTGCTAACCTGTTAGGGAAGACGAACACCGGGGAGCTGTTTTTT.

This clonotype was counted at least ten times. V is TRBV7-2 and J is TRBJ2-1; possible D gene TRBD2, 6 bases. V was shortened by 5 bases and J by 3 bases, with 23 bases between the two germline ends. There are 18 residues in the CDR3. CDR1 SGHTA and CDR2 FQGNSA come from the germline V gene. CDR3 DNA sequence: TGTGCCAGCAGCCCCACCTTGGGGGGTATCAAGATCTACAATGAGCAGTTCTTC. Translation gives CASSPTLGGIKIYNEQFF. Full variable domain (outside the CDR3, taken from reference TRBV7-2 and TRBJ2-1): GAGVSQSPSNKVTEKGKDVELRCDPISGHTALYWYRQSLGQGLEFLIYFQGNSAPDKSGLPSDRFSAERTGGSVSTLTIQRTQQEDSAVYLCASSPTLGGIKIYNEQFFGPGTRLTVL.

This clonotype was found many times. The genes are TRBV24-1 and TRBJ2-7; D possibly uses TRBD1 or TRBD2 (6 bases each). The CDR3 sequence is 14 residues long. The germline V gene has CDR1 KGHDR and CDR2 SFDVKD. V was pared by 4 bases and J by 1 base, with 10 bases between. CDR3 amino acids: CATSESGASYEQYF. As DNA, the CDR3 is TGTGCCACCAGTGAGTCGGGGGCGTCCTACGAGCAGTACTTC.

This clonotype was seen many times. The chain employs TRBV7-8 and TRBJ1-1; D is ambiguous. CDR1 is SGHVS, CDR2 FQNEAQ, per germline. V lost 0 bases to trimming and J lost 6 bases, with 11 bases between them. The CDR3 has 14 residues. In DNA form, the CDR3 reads TGTGCCAGCAGCTTAGCGGCGGGGTTTGCTGAAGCTTTCTTT. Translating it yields CASSLAAGFAEAFF.

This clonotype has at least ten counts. The CDR3 DNA sequence: TGTGCCAGCAGTTACTCGATCGGTTACTCCGAAGATGAGCAGTTCTTC. Translating it yields CASSYSIGYSEDEQFF. The rearrangement uses TRBV6-2 or TRBV6-3 and TRBJ2-1; D not resolved. The V end lost 0 bases, the J end lost 8 bases, and 17 bases lay between the germline ends. The CDR3 has 16 residues. Germline CDR1 is MNHEY and CDR2 is SVGEGT.

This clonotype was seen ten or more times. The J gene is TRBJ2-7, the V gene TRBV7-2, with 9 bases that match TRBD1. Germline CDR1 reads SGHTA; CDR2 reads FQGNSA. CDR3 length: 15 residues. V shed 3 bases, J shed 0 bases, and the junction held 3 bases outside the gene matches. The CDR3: CASSFDRGDSYEQYF. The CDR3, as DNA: TGTGCCAGCAGCTTCGACAGGGGGGACTCCTACGAGCAGTACTTC.

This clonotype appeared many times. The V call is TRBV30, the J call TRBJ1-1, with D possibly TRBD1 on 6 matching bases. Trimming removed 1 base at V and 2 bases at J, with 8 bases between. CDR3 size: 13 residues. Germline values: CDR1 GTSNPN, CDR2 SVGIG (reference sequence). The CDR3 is CAWSAGTNTEAFF. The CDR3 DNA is TGTGCCTGGAGTGCCGGGACAAACACTGAAGCTTTCTTT. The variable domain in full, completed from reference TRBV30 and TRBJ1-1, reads SQTIHQWPATLVQPVGSPLSLECTVEGTSNPNLYWYRQAAGRGLQLLFYSVGIGQISSEVPQNLSASRPQDRQFILSSKKLLLSDSGFYLCAWSAGTNTEAFFGQGTRLTVV.

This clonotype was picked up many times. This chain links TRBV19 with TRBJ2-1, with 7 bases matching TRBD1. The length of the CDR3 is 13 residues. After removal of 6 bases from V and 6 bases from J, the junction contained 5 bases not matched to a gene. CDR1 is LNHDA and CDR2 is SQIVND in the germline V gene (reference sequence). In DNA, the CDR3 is TGTGCCAGTAGCAGAGACAGGGTCAATGAGCAGTTCTTC. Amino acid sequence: CASSRDRVNEQFF.

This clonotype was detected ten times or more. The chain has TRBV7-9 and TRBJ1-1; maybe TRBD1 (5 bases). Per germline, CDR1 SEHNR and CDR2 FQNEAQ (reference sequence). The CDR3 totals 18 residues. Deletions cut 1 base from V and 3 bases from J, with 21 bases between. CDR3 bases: TGTGCCAGCAGCTTAGGTTTTGGAGTGACAGAAGATGACACTGAAGCTTTCTTT. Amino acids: CASSLGFGVTEDDTEAFF.

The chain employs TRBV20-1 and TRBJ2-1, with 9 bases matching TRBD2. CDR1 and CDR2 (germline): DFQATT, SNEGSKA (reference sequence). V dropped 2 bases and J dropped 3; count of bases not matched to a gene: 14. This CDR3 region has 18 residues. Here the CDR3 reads CSARSPLPLAGFYNEQFF. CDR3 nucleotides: TGCAGTGCTAGATCACCCCTCCCTCTAGCGGGATTCTACAATGAGCAGTTCTTC.

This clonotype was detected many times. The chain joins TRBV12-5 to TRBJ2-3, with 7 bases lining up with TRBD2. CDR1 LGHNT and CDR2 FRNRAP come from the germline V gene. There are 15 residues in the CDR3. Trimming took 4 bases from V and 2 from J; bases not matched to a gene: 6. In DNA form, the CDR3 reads TGTGCTAGTGGTTCATCTAGCGGCCTCACAGATACGCAGTATTTT. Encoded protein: CASGSSSGLTDTQYF. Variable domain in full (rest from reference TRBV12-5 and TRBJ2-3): DARVTQTPRHKVTEMGQEVTMRCQPILGHNTVFWYRQTMMQGLELLAYFRNRAPLDDSGMPKDRFSAEMPDATLATLKIQPSEPRDSAVYFCASGSSSGLTDTQYFGPGTRLTVL.

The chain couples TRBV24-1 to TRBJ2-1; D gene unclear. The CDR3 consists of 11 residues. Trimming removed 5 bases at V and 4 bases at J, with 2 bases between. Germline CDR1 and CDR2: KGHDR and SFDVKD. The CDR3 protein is CATSGYNEQFF. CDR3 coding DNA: TGTGCCACCAGTGGGTACAATGAGCAGTTCTTC.

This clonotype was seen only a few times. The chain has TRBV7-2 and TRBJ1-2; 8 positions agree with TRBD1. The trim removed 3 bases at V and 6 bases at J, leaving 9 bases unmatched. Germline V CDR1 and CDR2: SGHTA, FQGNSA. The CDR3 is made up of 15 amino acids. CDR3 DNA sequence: TGTGCCAGCAGCTTCCCGCCGACAGGGGAACATGGCTACACCTTC. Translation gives CASSFPPTGEHGYTF. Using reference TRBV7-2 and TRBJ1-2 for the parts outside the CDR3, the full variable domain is GAGVSQSPSNKVTEKGKDVELRCDPISGHTALYWYRQSLGQGLEFLIYFQGNSAPDKSGLPSDRFSAERTGGSVSTLTIQRTQQEDSAVYLCASSFPPTGEHGYTFGSGTRLTVV.

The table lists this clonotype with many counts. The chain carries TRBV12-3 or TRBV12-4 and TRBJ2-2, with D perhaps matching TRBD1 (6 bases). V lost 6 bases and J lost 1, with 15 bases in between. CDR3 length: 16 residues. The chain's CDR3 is CASSRDTGRNTGELFF. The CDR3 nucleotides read TGTGCCAGCAGCAGGGACACCGGGCGGAACACCGGGGAGCTGTTTTTT.

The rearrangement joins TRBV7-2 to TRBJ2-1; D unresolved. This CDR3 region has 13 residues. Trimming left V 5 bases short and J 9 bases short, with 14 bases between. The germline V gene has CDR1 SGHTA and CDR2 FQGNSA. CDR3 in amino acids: CASSLSPLGEQFF. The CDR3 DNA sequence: TGTGCCAGCAGCCTTAGCCCCCTGGGTGAGCAGTTCTTC.